This TCR beta chain derives from a study of early T cells in non-severe SARS-CoV-2 infection (dated by TCRdb to the early 2020s). Turning to the overall study: Because TCR sequencing was done on bulk RNA from unsorted whole blood, the alpha and beta chains could not be paired. Study-wide conclusions, independent of this receptor: VDJdb matching was skewed toward anti-spike CD8 responses and likely underestimated virus-specific expansions, missing private and CD4 specificities.

Libraries were constructed by 5' RACE. Sequencing relied on a NextSeq 500. In the TCR library protocol, unique molecular identifiers were attached to individual cDNA molecules to correct for PCR bias and sequencing error. TCR alpha and beta chains were both sequenced, and the abundances of alpha and beta sequences in each sample were closely correlated with each other. As for how the authors treated the data: Decombinator V4 was used to perform V gene, J gene and CDR3 annotation of TCR sequences. TCRs were defined as expanded if a significant change between any two time points was detected under a Poisson model with p below 0.0001. Abundances of TCRs were expressed as counts per million after normalisation to the total number of TCRs sequenced in each sample. MAIT TCRs were defined by TRAV1-2 paired with TRAJ12, TRAJ20 or TRAJ33, and iNKT TCRs by TRAV10 paired with TRAJ18. VDJdb, accessed 1 November 2021, was searched for CMV, EBV and SARS-CoV-2 annotated TCRs, excluding TCRs annotated for multiple antigens. TCRdb trimmed the raw reads at Q25, called clones with MiXCR and kept productive beta chains. CDR3 protein sequences are deduplicated, and each keeps its most common genes and DNA. What appears here as the V and J calls and clone size reflects TCRdb's work, not the paper's. Across this sample there are 75,000 to 90,000 distinct CDR3 sequences, with more than 10% seen only once. The leading ten clones occupy about 1.1% of the sample.

CDR3 length: 13 amino acids, cysteine to phenylalanine. Only CDR3 DNA remains: 39 bases, in frame from the first base. V is pared back by 2 bases and J by 5 bases, with 9 bases lying between the germline termini. According to the germline V gene, CDR1 reads KGHSH and CDR2 reads LQKENI. About this clonotype: This clone's antigen is unknown. Per-base quality was not reported, and no clone a single base away is much larger than it.

This was a case-control study nested in a cohort of healthcare workers in London, UK, who had nasopharyngeal swab PCR tests and blood samples taken every week. Healthcare workers were enrolled in the week of the UK lockdown, from 23 to 31 March 2020, and were followed every week for up to 16 weeks. The V and J genes are TRBV18 and TRBJ1-2; the D segment could be TRBD1, given 5 matching bases. This receptor was identified in an adult who was a healthcare worker with PCR-confirmed SARS-CoV-2 infection or an uninfected control (not recorded which). Sequencing was carried out using whole blood. The nucleotide sequence is TGTGCCAGCTCACCATCGGGGGTGTATGGCTACACCTTC. Its protein product is CASSPSGVYGYTF.